One sample yielded the 13 T cell receptor beta chains listed below, sequenced in a study of T cells in Graves' hyperthyroidism and ophthalmopathy. Authors of the study amplified TCR beta CDR3 regions from RNA transcripts. HTBI primers drove first-round RT-PCR of the TCR CDR3. TCRdb ran MiXCR on the multiplex PCR reads and lists one entry per CDR3 protein. This repertoire shows 600,000 to 650,000 distinct CDR3 sequences, roughly 17% found once; its top ten account for over 3.5%. Sample: blood. The receptors derive from a woman aged 30 to 39 with Graves' hyperthyroidism.

At least ten counts were recorded for this clonotype. The chain carries TRBV3-1 and TRBJ2-5; tentative D call: TRBD2 (6 bases). From germline, CDR1 is LGHDT and CDR2 YNNKEL (reference sequence). The ends were cut back, 6 bases at V and 2 bases at J, with 16 bases in the middle. The CDR3 has 15 amino acids. The CDR3 is CASRLRDWRQETQYF. CDR3 DNA sequence: TGTGCCAGCAGACTCCGGGACTGGAGACAAGAGACCCAGTACTTC.

There are many counts of this clonotype. The chain links TRBV7-8 to TRBJ2-1; either TRBD1 or TRBD2 may fit D (6 bases each). Germline CDR1 reads SGHVS; CDR2 reads FQNEAQ. The CDR3 totals 16 residues. The germline V and J ends were trimmed by 7 bases and 5 bases, with 21 bases remaining between them. CDR3 bases: TGTGCCAGCACCAACACGGGGGCCCCAGACGACAATGAGCAGTTCTTC. Translated, it gives CASTNTGAPDDNEQFF.

The V call is TRBV2, the J call TRBJ1-1; D remains unclear. Deletions cut 7 bases from V and 6 bases from J, with 9 bases between. The germline V gene encodes CDR1 SNHLY and CDR2 FYNNEI. The CDR3 runs 11 residues. This chain's CDR3 is CASMEGPEAFF. The CDR3, as DNA: TGTGCCAGCATGGAAGGGCCTGAAGCTTTCTTT.

In its sample, this clonotype was seen a few times. Here the CDR3 omits its conserved ending phenylalanine or tryptophan, so a read error is the likely source. The chain carries TRBV6-2 or TRBV6-3 and TRBJ1-1; 9 bases are a match to TRBD1. V lost 5 bases to trimming and J lost 0 bases; unmatched junction nucleotides: 4. Germline CDR1 reads MNHEY; CDR2 reads SVGEGT. The CDR3 length is 15 residues. The CDR3 bases are TGTGCCAGCAGTCGGGGACAGGGTTTGAACACTGAAGCTTTCTCT. Translation: CASSRGQGLNTEAFS.

This clonotype was counted a few times. This chain uses TRBV7-2 with TRBJ1-3; D ambiguous. The CDR3 has 16 amino acids. Germline lookup yields CDR1 SGHTA and CDR2 FQGNSA. The V gene lost 1 base and the J gene lost 0 bases, with 10 bases spanning the gap. CDR3: CASSLGRPDSGNTIYF. CDR3 DNA sequence: TGTGCCAGCAGCTTAGGACGGCCTGACTCTGGAAACACCATATATTTT.

This clonotype was found a few times. The chain has TRBV10-2 and TRBJ2-1; D may be TRBD2 (6 bases). V dropped 3 bases and J dropped 8 bases, with 14 bases sitting between them. Germline V gene sequence: CDR1 WSHSY, CDR2 SAAADI. The CDR3 runs to 14 residues. The CDR3 DNA is TGCGCCAGCAGTGATTGGGAACAGCGGGATGAGCAGTTCTTC. This codes for CASSDWEQRDEQFF.

A remark on this clonotype: A read error is possible here, since a much larger clone lies one base away. The V gene is TRBV3-1, the J gene TRBJ2-7; D may be TRBD2 (6 bases). Germline V gene sequence: CDR1 LGHDT, CDR2 YNNKEL (reference sequence). The CDR3 is 13 residues long. Trimming pared 0 bases from V and 3 bases from J, leaving 6 bases between. The CDR3 nucleotides are TGTGCCAGCAGCCAAGAGCGGGACTACGAGCAGTACTTC. It specifies CASSQERDYEQYF.

This clonotype appeared many times. This chain joins TRBV28 and TRBJ1-2; D is uncertain. CDR1 and CDR2 (germline): MDHEN, SYDVKM. V gave up 6 bases and J gave up 1 base, with 6 bases separating them. The CDR3 has 12 amino acids. The CDR3 sequence is CASSLSNYGYTF. The CDR3 DNA reads TGTGCCAGCAGCTTAAGTAACTATGGCTACACCTTC.

CDR3 sequence (DNA): TGTGCCAGCAGCCGATCACCCAGGGTTAGGGAGCAGTACTTC. Translating gives CASSRSPRVREQYF. V gene TRBV12-3 or TRBV12-4 combines with J gene TRBJ2-7, with D possibly matching TRBD1 (5 bases). V dropped 6 bases and J dropped 7 bases, with 19 bases sitting between them. The CDR3 covers 14 residues.

The chain joins TRBV20-1 to TRBJ2-3, with 14 positions matching TRBD2. V trimming: 5 bases; J trimming: 6 bases; junction bases outside the gene matches: 16. The CDR3 is made up of 18 amino acids. In germline, CDR1 is DFQATT, CDR2 SNEGSKA (reference sequence). CDR3: CSAFRGTSGRGVTDTQYF. As DNA, the CDR3 is TGCAGTGCTTTCCGGGGGACTAGCGGGAGAGGAGTGACTGATACGCAGTATTTT.

This chain uses TRBV28 with TRBJ1-5, with no clear D. Germline V gene sequence: CDR1 MDHEN, CDR2 SYDVKM. V lost 6 bases and J lost 5, with 17 bases in between. The CDR3 consists of 15 residues. In nucleotides, the CDR3 is TGTGCCAGCAGGGACCGTTTGGCAGACTATCAGCCCCAGCATTTT. It translates to CASRDRLADYQPQHF.

The chain carries TRBV13 and TRBJ2-3; weak D call: TRBD1 (5 bases). Germline V gives CDR1 PRHDT, CDR2 FYEKMQ (reference sequence). V was trimmed by 2 bases and J by 1 base, leaving 10 bases between them. The CDR3 extends over 15 amino acids. DNA of the CDR3: TGTGCCAGCAGCTTAAAGGGGTTGGGCACAGATACGCAGTATTTT. Translation: CASSLKGLGTDTQYF. Using reference TRBV13 and TRBJ2-3 for the parts outside the CDR3, the full variable domain is AAGVIQSPRHLIKEKRETATLKCYPIPRHDTVYWYQQGPGQDPQFLISFYEKMQSDKGSIPDRFSAQQFSDYHSELNMSSLELGDSALYFCASSLKGLGTDTQYFGPGTRLTVL.

This clonotype was counted many times. CDR3 protein: CSVGGTGPSSYNSPLHF. The CDR3 nucleotides read TGCAGCGTTGGAGGGACAGGCCCCTCCTCCTATAATTCACCCCTCCACTTT. The chain uses TRBV29-1 and TRBJ1-6, with 8 nucleotides matching TRBD1. The germline V gene encodes CDR1 SQVTM and CDR2 ANQGSEA. The CDR3 spans 17 residues. The V and J ends lost 4 bases and 0 bases, in that order; junction bases with no gene match: 8.